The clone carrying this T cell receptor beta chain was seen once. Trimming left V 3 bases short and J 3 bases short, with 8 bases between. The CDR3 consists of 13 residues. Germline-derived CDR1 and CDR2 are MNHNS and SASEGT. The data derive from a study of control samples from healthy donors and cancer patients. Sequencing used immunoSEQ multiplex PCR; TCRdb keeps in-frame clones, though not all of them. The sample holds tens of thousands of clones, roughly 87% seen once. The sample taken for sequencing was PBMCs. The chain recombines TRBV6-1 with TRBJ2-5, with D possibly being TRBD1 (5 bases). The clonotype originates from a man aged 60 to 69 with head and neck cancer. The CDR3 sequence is CASSDLTEETQYF. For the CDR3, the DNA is TGTGCCAGCAGTGACCTGACAGAAGAGACCCAGTACTTC.